This T cell receptor (beta chain) originates from a study of blood T cell repertoires in COVID-19. For the study at large: Sites across the United States, Italy and Spain contributed samples from acute and convalescent COVID-19.

TCRdb's table, derived via immunoSEQ multiplex PCR, lists solely in-frame clones and lacks some. The table shows 200,000 to 250,000 clones, with around 80% occurring only once. There are 15 residues in the CDR3. Trimming at V came to 2 bases and at J to 2 bases, leaving 5 bases not matched to a gene. Per the germline V gene, CDR1 is MNHEY and CDR2 is SMNVEV (reference sequence). Seattle's cohort entered during active infection and was followed longitudinally. Source material: peripheral blood. This TCR was sampled from an elderly woman with COVID-19, enrolled during active disease. The chain joins TRBV27 to TRBJ1-2; 7 bases agree with TRBD1. The CDR3 sequence: CASSLRGQKNYGYTF. The CDR3 DNA sequence: TGTGCCAGCAGTTTAAGGGGGCAAAAAAACTATGGCTACACCTTC.